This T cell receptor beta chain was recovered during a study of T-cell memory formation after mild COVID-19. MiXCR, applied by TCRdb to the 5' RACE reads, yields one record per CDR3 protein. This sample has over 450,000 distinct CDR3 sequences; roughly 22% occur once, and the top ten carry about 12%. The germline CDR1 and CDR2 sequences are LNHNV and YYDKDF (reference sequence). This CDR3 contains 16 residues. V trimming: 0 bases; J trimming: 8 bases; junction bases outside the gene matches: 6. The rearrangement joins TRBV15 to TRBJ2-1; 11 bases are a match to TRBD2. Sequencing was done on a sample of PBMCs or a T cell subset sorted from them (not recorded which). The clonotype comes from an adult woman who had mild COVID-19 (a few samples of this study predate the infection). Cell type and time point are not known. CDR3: CATSRDPGLAVDEQFF. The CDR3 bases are TGTGCCACCAGCAGAGATCCGGGACTAGCGGTCGATGAGCAGTTCTTC.